The rows below give T cell receptor beta chains drawn from one sample of a study of PD-1 blockade in classical Hodgkin lymphoma. TCRdb's copy holds only in-frame clones and misses some; the assay was immunoSEQ multiplex PCR. The sample yields under 110,000 clones, 80% to 90% seen once. The sample in question was peripheral blood mononuclear cells (PBMCs), obtained before the second cycle of nivolumab. The receptors were gathered from a human donor with classical Hodgkin lymphoma. Each CDR3 is given with its conserved first and last residue. Each record gives: D gene, clone size, J gene, V gene, CDR3 DNA, CDR3 protein. The D gene is left open where the match is weak. Size is omitted from some rows. Given values are once, few, many or a class for expanded clones.

d_gene: .; abundance: .; j_gene: TRBJ2-3; v_gene: TRBV11-3; CDR3nt: TGTGCCAGCAGTGCGGCCACAGATACGCAGTATTTT; CDR3aa: CASSAATDTQYF
d_gene: .; abundance: .; j_gene: TRBJ2-7; v_gene: TRBV7-7; CDR3nt: TGTGCCAGCAGCGTACTTACCCCGGGACCGTCGATCTACGAGCAGTACTTC; CDR3aa: CASSVLTPGPSIYEQYF
d_gene: TRBD1; abundance: once; j_gene: TRBJ2-3; v_gene: TRBV28; CDR3nt: TGTGCCAGCAGTTCGGGACAGTTCATCACAGATACGCAGTATTTT; CDR3aa: CASSSGQFITDTQYF
d_gene: .; abundance: .; j_gene: TRBJ2-6; v_gene: TRBV5-4; CDR3nt: TGTGCCAGCAGAGTAGACTCTGGGGCCAACGTCCTGACTTTC; CDR3aa: CASRVDSGANVLTF
d_gene: .; abundance: once; j_gene: TRBJ1-1; v_gene: TRBV9; CDR3nt: TGTGCCAGCAGCGTAGGAGACAGGAACACTGAAGCTTTCTTT; CDR3aa: CASSVGDRNTEAFF
d_gene: .; abundance: .; j_gene: TRBJ1-2; v_gene: TRBV2; CDR3nt: TGTGCCAGCAGTTGGGACGGAGGCCCTGCCGCTAACTATGGCTACACCTTC; CDR3aa: CASSWDGGPAANYGYTF
d_gene: TRBD1; abundance: .; j_gene: TRBJ2-3; v_gene: TRBV10-3; CDR3nt: TGTGCCATTAAGGACAGGATTGGAGATACGCAGTATTTT; CDR3aa: CAIKDRIGDTQYF
d_gene: TRBD1; abundance: once; j_gene: TRBJ1-1; v_gene: TRBV27; CDR3nt: TGTGCCAGCAGTTTTAGGGGGCTGGCTGAAGCTTTCTTT; CDR3aa: CASSFRGLAEAFF
d_gene: .; abundance: .; j_gene: TRBJ1-3; v_gene: TRBV6-5; CDR3nt: TGTGCCAGCCAACTCTCTGGAAACACCATATATTTT; CDR3aa: CASQLSGNTIYF
d_gene: .; abundance: .; j_gene: TRBJ2-7; v_gene: TRBV7-9; CDR3nt: TGTGCCAGCAGTTCCGGCCCCTTAGGGGAGCAGTACTTC; CDR3aa: CASSSGPLGEQYF
d_gene: .; abundance: .; j_gene: TRBJ1-3; v_gene: TRBV6-5; CDR3nt: TGTGCCAGCAGTTATGGGACATTCTCTGGAAACACCATATATTTT; CDR3aa: CASSYGTFSGNTIYF
d_gene: .; abundance: .; j_gene: TRBJ1-5; v_gene: TRBV30; CDR3nt: TGTGCGGCGGGGGGAGGGTACGATCAGCCCCAGCATTTT; CDR3aa: CAAGGGYDQPQHF